This T cell receptor (beta chain) was documented in a study of radiotherapy plus CTLA-4 blockade in lung cancer. About the research overall: Objective response was observed in roughly 20% of patients, and disease control in approximately 30%. Regarding the study as a whole: In blood, after radiotherapy plus ipilimumab, tumor-derived TCR clones expanded. Interferon-beta and early blood T cell clone dynamics reportedly predicted response best.

CDR3 size: 14 residues. V lost 5 bases and J 3 bases, leaving 13 bases between the germline ends. CDR1 is SEHNR, CDR2 FQNEAQ, per germline (reference sequence). Generated by immunoSEQ multiplex PCR, the TCRdb table keeps only in-frame clones and is missing some. This sample carries 90,000 or so clones, about 83% of them seen once, and the ten largest clones take 0.84%. For this clone: Its antigen is as yet unknown.

The sequenced sample was peripheral blood, obtained from a patient treated with radiotherapy plus ipilimumab. The J gene is TRBJ1-2, the V gene TRBV7-9; D remains unclear. This sequence originates from a human donor with non-small cell lung cancer who had stable disease on radiotherapy plus ipilimumab. CDR3 in DNA: TGTGCCAGCAGCCTCCTTGACGGATACTATGGCTACACCTTC. It codes for CASSLLDGYYGYTF.